This passage covers 21 T cell receptor beta chains from one sample sequenced in a study of CD8+CD57+ T cells in acquired aplastic anemia. Only patients with CD8+CD57+ cell expansion on flow cytometry were chosen for sequencing. Genomic DNA acted as the template from which TCR beta VDJ combination and CDR3 sequence profiling were carried out. Each CDR3 protein is one row after TCRdb ran MiXCR on the reads. This table holds just over 150,000 distinct CDR3 sequences, about 50% found once. The source material was sorted CD4+, CD8+, or CD8+CD57+ T cells (not recorded which) from PBMCs. All receptors derive from a human donor with aplastic anemia.

This clonotype is termed medium-sized. The rearrangement joins TRBV20-1 to TRBJ2-1; maybe TRBD2 (6 bases). CDR3 length equals 14 residues. V dropped 6 bases and J dropped 6 bases, with 18 bases sitting between them. The germline V gene encodes CDR1 DFQATT and CDR2 SNEGSKA (reference sequence). The CDR3 nucleotides are TGCAGTGCCCCAGGGTCGGGAGACCGCAATGAGCAGTTCTTC. Residues: CSAPGSGDRNEQFF.

The rearrangement joins TRBV20-1 to TRBJ2-5, with a possible D match to TRBD1 (6 bases). The CDR3 totals 13 residues. With 2 bases removed from V and 5 bases from J, the gap between germline ends came to 12 bases. Germline CDR1 DFQATT, CDR2 SNEGSKA (reference sequence). CDR3 in DNA: TGCAGTGCTAGATTCGGGACAATGGAGACCCAGTACTTC. This sequence encodes CSARFGTMETQYF.

The chain carries TRBV29-1 and TRBJ2-3; D unclear. The CDR3 sequence is 15 residues long. CDR1 and CDR2 from the germline V gene are SQVTM and ANQGSEA. The V gene lost 4 bases and the J gene lost 1 base, with 15 bases spanning the gap. The CDR3 here is CSVGMWGSGTDTQYF. The CDR3 coding sequence is TGCAGCGTTGGGATGTGGGGAAGCGGCACAGATACGCAGTATTTT.

This chain links TRBV27 with TRBJ2-7, with D perhaps TRBD1 (6 bases). The CDR3 is 14 amino acids. V was clipped by 8 bases and J by 7 bases, with 21 bases between them. Germline-derived CDR1 and CDR2 are MNHEY and SMNVEV (reference sequence). CDR3 amino acids: CASRAGDRVWEQYF. CDR3 sequence (DNA): TGTGCCAGCCGCGCAGGGGATCGAGTGTGGGAGCAGTACTTC.

This clonotype was found a few times. This sequence joins TRBV18 and TRBJ2-3; 9 nucleotides match TRBD1. This CDR3 has 14 residues. Trimming took 3 bases from V and 4 from J; bases not matched to a gene: 2. Germline CDR1 is KGHSH and CDR2 is LQKENI. The CDR3 sequence is CASSPGQGADTQYF. CDR3 DNA sequence: TGTGCCAGCTCACCGGGACAGGGCGCAGATACGCAGTATTTT.

The rearrangement joins TRBV10-2 to TRBJ1-2; D unclear. V lost 3 bases, J lost 3 bases, and 14 bases lay in between. There are 15 residues in the CDR3. Germline CDR1 is WSHSY and CDR2 is SAAADI. The CDR3 bases are TGCGCCAGCAGTGACGGAAGACCGACCGACTATGGCTACACCTTC. It specifies CASSDGRPTDYGYTF.

This clonotype was counted ten times or more. The J gene is TRBJ2-3, the V gene TRBV5-4, with 9 nucleotides matching TRBD2. The V gene's germline CDR1 is SGHNT and CDR2 YYREEE (reference sequence). The CDR3 runs to 16 residues. Trimming removed 0 bases from V and 0 bases from J; junction bases left unmatched: 2. DNA for the CDR3: TGTGCCAGCAGCTTGGCTAGCGGGACTAGCACAGATACGCAGTATTTT. This encodes CASSLASGTSTDTQYF. The full variable domain, completed using reference TRBV5-4 and TRBJ2-3, is ETGVTQSPTHLIKTRGQQVTLRCSSQSGHNTVSWYQQALGQGPQFIFQYYREEENGRGNFPPRFSGLQFPNYSSELNVNALELDDSALYLCASSLASGTSTDTQYFGPGTRLTVL.

This clonotype came up many times. The rearrangement links TRBV2 to TRBJ1-5; a possible D gene is TRBD1 (5 bases). Germline V lookup: CDR1 SNHLY, CDR2 FYNNEI. This CDR3 region has 14 residues. V dropped 6 bases and J dropped 0 bases, with 9 bases sitting between them. The CDR3 reads CASRDIYSNQPQHF. Here the CDR3 DNA reads TGTGCCAGCAGGGACATTTATAGCAATCAGCCCCAGCATTTT.

The chain carries TRBV2 and TRBJ2-3; 7 nucleotides line up with TRBD2. Trimming took 4 bases from V and 1 from J; bases not matched to a gene: 5. Germline CDR1 is SNHLY and CDR2 is FYNNEI. There are 15 residues in the CDR3. The chain's CDR3 is CASSGFAGGTDTQYF. In DNA form, the CDR3 reads TGTGCCAGCAGTGGTTTCGCGGGGGGCACAGATACGCAGTATTTT.

This chain joins TRBV20-1 and TRBJ2-7, with 12 positions matching TRBD2. This CDR3 contains 14 residues. The V and J ends lost 5 bases and 5 bases, in that order; junction bases with no gene match: 7. Germline V gene data show CDR1 as DFQATT and CDR2 as SNEGSKA (reference sequence). The CDR3 loop is CSALRTSGADEQYF. The CDR3, as DNA: TGCAGTGCTCTCAGGACTAGCGGGGCGGACGAGCAGTACTTC.

The CDR3 region has the DNA TGCAGTGCTAGTGCCGGAAAGAACACTGAAGCTTTCTTT. This encodes CSASAGKNTEAFF. This chain uses TRBV20-1 with TRBJ1-1; D is undetermined. V was pared by 3 bases and J by 1 base, with 9 bases between. The length of the CDR3 is 13 residues. The germline V gene encodes CDR1 DFQATT and CDR2 SNEGSKA (reference sequence).

This clonotype was seen a single time. The chain employs TRBV7-3 and TRBJ2-5, with D possibly being TRBD2 (6 bases). V gave up 2 bases and J gave up 7 bases, with 14 bases separating them. The CDR3 totals 14 residues. CDR1 is SGHTA, CDR2 FQGTGA, per germline. Written as DNA, the CDR3 is TGTGCCAGCAGCTTAGAGGGGACTGACGCGACCCAGTACTTC. Translated: CASSLEGTDATQYF.

This clonotype was seen at least ten times. The V call is TRBV20-1, the J call TRBJ1-1; perhaps TRBD1 as D (5 bases). From germline, CDR1 is DFQATT and CDR2 SNEGSKA (reference sequence). V was clipped by 4 bases and J by 1 base, with 16 bases between them. The CDR3 sequence is 15 residues long. The CDR3 bases are TGCAGTGCTACAGATAGGACATCTCAGAACACTGAAGCTTTCTTT. Translated: CSATDRTSQNTEAFF.

CDR3 in amino acids: CATSLQPRLAGVGELFF. In nucleotides, the CDR3 is TGTGCCACCAGCCTTCAGCCCCGACTAGCGGGAGTGGGGGAGCTGTTTTTT. V is TRBV15 and J is TRBJ2-2, with 12 bases that match TRBD2. Germline CDR1 LNHNV, CDR2 YYDKDF (reference sequence). J lost 8 bases, V lost 5 bases, and 12 bases had no gene match. The CDR3 consists of 17 residues.

The V call is TRBV10-3, the J call TRBJ1-2; 8 bases match TRBD1. Unmatched junction bases numbered 8, after V lost 4 bases and J lost 7 bases. The germline gives CDR1 ENHRY, CDR2 SYGVKD. This CDR3 comprises 14 residues. CDR3 loop: CAISGDTGGLGYTF. The CDR3 DNA follows: TGTGCCATCAGTGGAGATACAGGGGGTCTTGGCTACACCTTC.

The gene calls are TRBV3-1 and TRBJ2-2; TRBD2 might be the D (6 bases). Trimming removed 3 bases at V and 6 bases at J, with 23 bases between. Germline CDR1 is LGHDT and CDR2 is YNNKEL (reference sequence). The CDR3 runs to 18 residues. CDR3 coding DNA: TGTGCCAGCAGCCAGAATTCCAGACCGGGACTTGACGCCGGGGAGCTGTTTTTT. Its translation: CASSQNSRPGLDAGELFF.

This clonotype appeared many times. The CDR3 DNA reads TGTGCCAGCAGTTCCGCCGGGATCACAGATACGCAGTATTTT. Translating it yields CASSSAGITDTQYF. V usage is TRBV7-9 and J usage is TRBJ2-3, with a weak D call TRBD2 (5 bases). The germline CDR1 and CDR2 sequences are SEHNR and FQNEAQ (reference sequence). V lost 6 bases and J 2 bases, leaving 12 bases between the germline ends. This CDR3 spans 14 amino acids.

This clonotype was recorded many times. The chain carries TRBV12-3 or TRBV12-4 and TRBJ2-1; D not certain. V was pared by 1 base and J by 9 bases, with 7 bases between. CDR3 length equals 12 residues. The CDR3 DNA sequence: TGTGCCAGCAGTTTAGGAGTTCCTGAGCAGTTCTTC. Translating gives CASSLGVPEQFF.

This clonotype was found many times. The chain couples TRBV7-3 to TRBJ2-7; unclear D gene. This CDR3 spans 14 amino acids. Deletions cut 2 bases from V and 2 bases from J, with 10 bases between. CDR1 is SGHTA and CDR2 is FQGTGA in the germline V gene. Written as DNA, the CDR3 is TGTGCCAGCAGCTTATCAGGAGCCCCCTACGAGCAGTACTTC. Its protein is CASSLSGAPYEQYF. Looking up the rest from reference TRBV7-3 and TRBJ2-7 gives the full variable domain: GAGVSQTPSNKVTEKGKYVELRCDPISGHTALYWYRQSLGQGPEFLIYFQGTGAADDSGLPNDRFFAVRPEGSVSTLKIQRTERGDSAVYLCASSLSGAPYEQYFGPGTRLTVT.

The chain couples TRBV2 to TRBJ2-3; the D gene is possibly TRBD2 (7 bases). Between the trimmed V and J ends, which lost 8 bases and 0 bases, there was a span of 21 bases. CDR1 is SNHLY, CDR2 FYNNEI, per germline. The length of the CDR3 is 17 residues. The CDR3 coding sequence is TGTGCCAGCTCTGCGATGGCGGGGGCTGCTAGCACAGATACGCAGTATTTT. Protein product: CASSAMAGAASTDTQYF.

This clonotype was observed many times. The chain recombines TRBV7-8 with TRBJ2-7; 7 bases match TRBD1. V trimming: 4 bases; J trimming: 5 bases; junction bases outside the gene matches: 14. Germline V gene sequence: CDR1 SGHVS, CDR2 FQNEAQ. CDR3 length: 16 amino acids. CDR3 coding DNA: TGTGCCAGCAGCTCACCCAGACAGGGTGGGGAAAACGAGCAGTACTTC. It is translated as CASSSPRQGGENEQYF.